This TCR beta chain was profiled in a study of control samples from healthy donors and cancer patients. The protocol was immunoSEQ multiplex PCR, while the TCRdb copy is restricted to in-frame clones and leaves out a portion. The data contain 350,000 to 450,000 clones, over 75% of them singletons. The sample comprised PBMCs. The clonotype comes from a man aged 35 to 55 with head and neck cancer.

CDR3 amino acids: CASSLANTLDGYTF. DNA of the CDR3: TGTGCCAGCAGTTTAGCGAACACTCTGGATGGCTACACCTTC. This chain links TRBV27 with TRBJ1-2; no reliable D call. V lost 2 bases to trimming and J lost 6 bases, with 13 bases between them. CDR1 and CDR2 from the germline V gene are MNHEY and SMNVEV (reference sequence). This CDR3 comprises 14 residues.